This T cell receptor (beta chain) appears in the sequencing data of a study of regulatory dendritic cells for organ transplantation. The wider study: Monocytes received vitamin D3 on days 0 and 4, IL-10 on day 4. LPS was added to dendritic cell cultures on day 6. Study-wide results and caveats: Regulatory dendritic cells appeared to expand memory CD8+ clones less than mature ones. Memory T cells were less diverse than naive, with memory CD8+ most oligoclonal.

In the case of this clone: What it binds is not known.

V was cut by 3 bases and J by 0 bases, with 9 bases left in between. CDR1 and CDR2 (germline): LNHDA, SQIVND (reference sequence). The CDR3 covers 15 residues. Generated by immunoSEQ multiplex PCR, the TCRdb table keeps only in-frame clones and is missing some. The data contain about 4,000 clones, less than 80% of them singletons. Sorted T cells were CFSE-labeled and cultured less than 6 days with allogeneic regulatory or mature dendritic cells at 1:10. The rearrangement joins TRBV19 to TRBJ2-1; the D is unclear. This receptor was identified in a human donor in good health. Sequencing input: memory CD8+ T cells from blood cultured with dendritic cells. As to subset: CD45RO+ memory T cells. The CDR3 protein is CASSITRYSYNEQFF. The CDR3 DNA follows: TGTGCCAGTAGTATTACCCGATACTCCTACAATGAGCAGTTCTTC.